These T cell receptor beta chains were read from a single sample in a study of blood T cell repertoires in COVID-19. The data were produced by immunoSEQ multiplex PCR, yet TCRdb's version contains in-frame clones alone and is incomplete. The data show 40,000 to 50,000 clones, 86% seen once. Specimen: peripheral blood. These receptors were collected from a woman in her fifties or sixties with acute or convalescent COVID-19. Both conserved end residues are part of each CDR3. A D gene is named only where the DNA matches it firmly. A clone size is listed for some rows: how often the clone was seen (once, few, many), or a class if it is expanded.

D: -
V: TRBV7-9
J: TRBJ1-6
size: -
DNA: TGTGCCAGCAGACCCCGGGGTGATAATTCACCCCTCCACTTT
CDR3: CASRPRGDNSPLHF

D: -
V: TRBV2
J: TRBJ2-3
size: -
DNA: TGTGCCAGCAGACAGGTTTTGGGGTTCACAGATACGCAGTATTTT
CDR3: CASRQVLGFTDTQYF

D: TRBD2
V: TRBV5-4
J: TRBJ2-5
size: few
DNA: TGTGCCAGCAGCTTTAGCGGGGGGGTTATGGAGACCCAGTACTTC
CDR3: CASSFSGGVMETQYF

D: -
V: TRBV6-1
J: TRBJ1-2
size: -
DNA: TGTGCCAGCAGTGAACGTTCAGGGACTGTAGTTTATGGCTACACCTTC
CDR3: CASSERSGTVVYGYTF

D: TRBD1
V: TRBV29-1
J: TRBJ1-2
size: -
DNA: TGCAGCGTTAGGGACAGCCGTTATGGCTACACCTTC
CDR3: CSVRDSRYGYTF

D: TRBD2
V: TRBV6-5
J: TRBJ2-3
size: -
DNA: TGTGCCAGCAGTTCGCTAGCGGGACAAAGCACAGATACGCAGTATTTT
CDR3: CASSSLAGQSTDTQYF

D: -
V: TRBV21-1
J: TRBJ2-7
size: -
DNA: TGTGCCAGCAGCAAACTAGCGGGAGGTTACTACGAGCAGTACTTC
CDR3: CASSKLAGGYYEQYF

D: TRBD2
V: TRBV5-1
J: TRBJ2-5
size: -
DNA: TGCGCCAGCAGCCCCCAGACTAGCGGCCAAGAGACCCAGTACTTC
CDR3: CASSPQTSGQETQYF

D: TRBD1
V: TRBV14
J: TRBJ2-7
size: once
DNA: TGTGCCAGCAGCCAAAGTCTGTCGGACAGGGAATCTTATCGCACCTACGAGCAGTACTTC
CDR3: CASSQSLSDRESYRTYEQYF

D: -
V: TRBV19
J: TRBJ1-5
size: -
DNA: TGTGCCAGTAGGCAGGGCCGCAATCAGCCCCAGCATTTT
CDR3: CASRQGRNQPQHF

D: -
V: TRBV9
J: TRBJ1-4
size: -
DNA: TGTGCCAGCAGCCAACCCGGGGGGGCCCCAAGCCATGAAAAACTGTTTTTT
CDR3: CASSQPGGAPSHEKLFF

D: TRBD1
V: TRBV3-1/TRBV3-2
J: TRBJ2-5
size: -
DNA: TGTGCCAGCAGCCAAGTTGTCGACAGGGCCCAGTACTTC
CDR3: CASSQVVDRAQYF

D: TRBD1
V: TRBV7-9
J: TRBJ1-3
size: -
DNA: TGTGCCAGCAGTCAGGACAGGGGTTCTGGAAACACCATATATTTT
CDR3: CASSQDRGSGNTIYF

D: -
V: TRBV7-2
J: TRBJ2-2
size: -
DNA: TGTGCCAGCAGCCTCCCAGCGGGTGGAACCGGGGAGCTGTTTTTT
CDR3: CASSLPAGGTGELFF

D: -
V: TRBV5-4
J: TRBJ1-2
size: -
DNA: TGTGCCAGCAGCTTGGATAACAGAGCTAACTATGGCTACACCTTC
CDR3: CASSLDNRANYGYTF

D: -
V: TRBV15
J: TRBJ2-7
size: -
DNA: TGTGCCACCAGCAGAGACCACTACGAGCAGTACTTC
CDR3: CATSRDHYEQYF

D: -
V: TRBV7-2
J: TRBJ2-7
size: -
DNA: TGTGCCAGCAGGGGTAGTGGGGGCTGGGCGAGCGAGCAGTACTTC
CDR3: CASRGSGGWASEQYF

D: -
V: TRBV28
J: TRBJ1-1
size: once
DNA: TGTGCCAGCATGGGGGCAGGGATGAACACTGAAGCTTTCTTT
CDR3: CASMGAGMNTEAFF

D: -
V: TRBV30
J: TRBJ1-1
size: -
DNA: TGTGCCTGGGACAGGCTATACACTGAAGCTTTCTTT
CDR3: CAWDRLYTEAFF